One TCR beta chain is described in this entry. This table comes from immunoSEQ multiplex PCR, and its TCRdb copy is limited to in-frame clones, with some not included. The data contain around 480,000 clones, about nine tenths of them singletons. This specimen comes from a study of blood T cell repertoires in COVID-19. The TCR originated in a woman aged 18-29 years who had recovered from COVID-19. Specimen: PBMCs or T cells enriched from blood (not recorded which).

DNA of the CDR3: TGTGCCAGCAGCTTAGGGGTAATGCCCCAGCATTTT. Translating gives CASSLGVMPQHF. The V gene is TRBV3-1 (or the pseudogene TRBV3-2), the J gene TRBJ1-5; D may be TRBD1 (5 bases). The CDR3 runs 12 residues. Germline-derived CDR1 and CDR2 are LGHDT and YNNKEL (reference sequence). Trimming stripped 5 bases from V and 9 bases from J, with 11 bases between.